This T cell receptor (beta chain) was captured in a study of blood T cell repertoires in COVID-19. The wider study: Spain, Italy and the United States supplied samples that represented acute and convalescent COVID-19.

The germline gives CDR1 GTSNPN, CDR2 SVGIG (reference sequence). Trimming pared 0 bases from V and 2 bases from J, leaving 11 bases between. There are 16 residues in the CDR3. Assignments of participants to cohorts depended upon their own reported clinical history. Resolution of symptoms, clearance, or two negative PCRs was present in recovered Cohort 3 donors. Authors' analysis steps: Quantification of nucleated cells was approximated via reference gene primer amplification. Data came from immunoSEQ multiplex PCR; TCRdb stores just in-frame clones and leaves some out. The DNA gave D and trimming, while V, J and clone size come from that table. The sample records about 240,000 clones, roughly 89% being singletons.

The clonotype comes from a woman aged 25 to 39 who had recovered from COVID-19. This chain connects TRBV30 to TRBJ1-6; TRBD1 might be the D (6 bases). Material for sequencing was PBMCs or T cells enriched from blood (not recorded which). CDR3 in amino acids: CAWSVEYRAYNSPLHF. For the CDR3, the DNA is TGTGCCTGGAGTGTAGAGTACAGGGCCTATAATTCACCCCTCCACTTT.